The subject of this entry is one T cell receptor beta chain. Its antigen is not yet known. Per-nucleotide qualities are absent, and no much larger clonotype sits a single base away. Ends trimmed: V by 6 bases, J by 9 bases; bases unmatched to a gene: 12. Counted from cysteine to phenylalanine, this CDR3 has 15 amino acids. CDR3 DNA is the only sequence kept; it has 45 bases, read in frame from the first base. Reading the germline V gene gives CDR1 MNHEY and CDR2 SVGAGI. The sample comes from a study of blood T cell repertoires in COVID-19 (dated by TCRdb to 2019 to 2021). Background on the whole study: The collaborator samples originated in the United States, Italy and Spain and spanned the acute and convalescent phases of COVID-19. The repertoires were made available in a free public database intended to serve as a resource for research on the immune response to SARS-CoV-2. The material from the prospective study consisted of cDNA or gDNA derived from T cells, B-cell-depleted T cells, or PBMCs. Where available, HLA class I and class II types were taken from metadata supplied by the sample provider and were not determined by assay-based typing. Subjects who had been exposed to COVID-19, were actively infected with it, or had recovered from it provided the deeply sampled blood TCRbeta repertoires that made up the dataset. Sample metadata almost always included a de-identified subject ID, COVID-19 status, age in years and sex. Samples came from the ongoing ImmuneRACE study (first 160 participants) plus 1,254 subjects from 6 global collaborators.

TCRbeta CDR3 regions were amplified from genomic DNA by means of the immunoSEQ Assay, a bias-controlled multiplex PCR. In the original analysis: Nucleated cell counts per sample were estimated from amplification of reference gene primers within the assay. To quantify the absolute abundance of each unique TCRbeta CDR3 rearrangement, sequence reads were collapsed and filtered. Productive Simpson clonality was computed per sample as the square root of Simpson's diversity index over productive rearrangements. Drawn from immuneACCESS, this table holds only the in-frame rearrangements with V and J called that TCRdb kept. Clones are partly lost; checked studies trace under half to an unresolved V gene and leave the rest unexplained. V and J calls and clone size are those listed in that table; D and trimming were worked out from the DNA. The sample profile shows roughly 140,000 clones; about 84% of them were found once. The ten largest clones add up to approximately 6.6% of the sample.

Overall results and qualifications from the work: How much clinical and demographic metadata was included differed by source and by participant, and the metadata was provided uncurated.

The collaborating institutions used their own protocols to collect whole blood in K2EDTA tubes. For TCRbeta analysis, collaborators shipped samples as frozen whole blood, isolated PBMCs, or DNA extracted from either of those sample types. The specimen sequenced was peripheral blood. The sequence links TRBV6-5 to TRBJ2-1; a stretch of 9 junction bases matches TRBD1. This sequence originates from a human donor in a cohort sampled during active COVID-19. For the CDR3, the sequence is CASRKTGGALFEQFF. The bases are TGTGCCAGCAGAAAAACAGGGGGCGCCTTGTTTGAGCAGTTCTTC.